The 24 T cell receptor beta chains listed next were all sequenced from one sample in a study of long-term antiretroviral therapy in people with HIV (dated by TCRdb to between 2022 and 2023). Sequencing of the TRB variable region was done with the immunoSEQ hsTCRB v3.0 assay at survey level resolution. The immuneACCESS repertoire file appears here via TCRdb, limited to in-frame rearrangements. These files lack a portion of the clones; in checked studies, under half of the deficit traces to unresolved V genes, and the cause of the others is not known. The sample has 20,000 to 25,000 clones on record, 82% of them singletons. 8.1% of the sample is taken by the ten largest. Specimen: unsorted PBMCs, collected at the start of antiretroviral therapy. The receptors here all came from a man aged 50 to 59 with HIV.

The CDR3 DNA follows: TGTGCCAGCAGTTTAGCTTGGAGCGGACGCTACAATGAGCAGTTCTTC. This codes for CASSLAWSGRYNEQFF. This sequence joins TRBV27 and TRBJ2-1, with D possibly matching TRBD2 (5 bases). Germline CDR1 MNHEY, CDR2 SMNVEV (reference sequence). The CDR3 covers 16 residues. V lost 2 bases, J lost 3 bases, and 14 bases lay in between.

V and J are TRBV7-3 and TRBJ1-1, with unresolved D. With 5 bases removed from V and 5 bases from J, the gap between germline ends came to 12 bases. Germline V CDR1 and CDR2: SGHTA, FQGTGA. The CDR3 length is 13 residues. The CDR3 DNA reads as TGTGCCAGCAGCCTCCTTCGATTAACTGAAGCTTTCTTT. Translating it yields CASSLLRLTEAFF.

A single count supports this clone. The genes are TRBV28 and TRBJ1-1, with D maybe TRBD1 (6 bases). V was pared by 2 bases and J by 4 bases, with 17 bases between. The CDR3 has 16 amino acids. CDR1 MDHEN and CDR2 SYDVKM come from the germline V gene. The chain's CDR3 is CASSLPSQGGGTEAFF. Written as DNA, the CDR3 is TGTGCCAGCAGTTTACCATCGCAGGGAGGGGGCACTGAAGCTTTCTTT.

The chain is built from TRBV2 and TRBJ2-1; no reliable D call. Germline V CDR1 and CDR2: SNHLY, FYNNEI. The germline V and J ends were trimmed by 2 bases and 5 bases, with 7 bases remaining between them. CDR3 length equals 13 residues. DNA for the CDR3: TGTGCCAGCAGTGAAAGGAAGAACAATGAGCAGTTCTTC. Amino acid sequence: CASSERKNNEQFF.

The chain links TRBV9 to TRBJ2-7; 8 bases align to TRBD1. Trimming at V came to 0 bases and at J to 2 bases, leaving 1 base not matched to a gene. The CDR3 totals 14 residues. CDR1 and CDR2 from the germline V gene are SGDLS and YYNGEE. The CDR3 sequence: CASSVGTGTYEQYF. DNA of the CDR3: TGTGCCAGCAGCGTAGGGACAGGGACCTACGAGCAGTACTTC.

The chain couples TRBV7-2 to TRBJ1-6, with a weak D call TRBD1 (6 bases). CDR1 and CDR2 (germline): SGHTA, FQGNSA. V dropped 1 base and J dropped 9 bases, with 13 bases sitting between them. The CDR3 is 15 residues long. The CDR3: CASSLGGGEGSPLHF. The CDR3 DNA is TGTGCCAGCAGCTTAGGAGGGGGGGAGGGTTCACCCCTCCACTTT.

V is TRBV18 and J is TRBJ1-2, with 9 bases that match TRBD1. Germline loops: CDR1 KGHSH, CDR2 LQKENI. The length of the CDR3 is 15 residues. The V segment lost 3 bases and the J segment 4 bases; nucleotides outside the gene matches: 6. The CDR3 here is CASSPPGTGPYGYTF. As DNA, the CDR3 is TGTGCCAGCTCACCCCCCGGGACAGGGCCCTATGGCTACACCTTC.

The chain recombines TRBV9 with TRBJ1-1, with D possibly TRBD1 on 6 matching bases. V lost 0 bases to trimming and J lost 4 bases, with 13 bases between them. CDR1 is SGDLS, CDR2 YYNGEE, per germline. The CDR3 loop spans 15 amino acids. The CDR3 DNA is TGTGCCAGCAGCGTAGACCCCCTACAGGGCACTGAAGCTTTCTTT. Its protein is CASSVDPLQGTEAFF.

The chain is built from TRBV6-5 and TRBJ2-7; D not certain. The CDR3 is 13 residues long. With 1 base removed from V and 5 bases from J, the gap between germline ends came to 9 bases. Germline V lookup: CDR1 MNHEY, CDR2 SVGAGI. The CDR3 DNA is TGTGCCAGCAGTTACTTCGAGACCCACGAGCAGTACTTC. Translation: CASSYFETHEQYF.

This clone was detected only once. CDR3 nucleotide sequence: TGTGCCAGCAGCGTAGATGTCGGAAATCTGGGCTACACCTTC. As protein: CASSVDVGNLGYTF. The chain is built from TRBV9 and TRBJ1-2; D remains ambiguous. The V and J ends lost 0 bases and 8 bases respectively, with 14 bases between them. Germline V gene sequence: CDR1 SGDLS, CDR2 YYNGEE. This CDR3 contains 14 residues.

The V call is TRBV7-2, the J call TRBJ1-5, with D possibly matching TRBD1 (6 bases). V was trimmed by 3 bases and J by 2 bases, leaving 17 bases between them. This CDR3 comprises 17 residues. In germline, CDR1 is SGHTA, CDR2 FQGNSA. This CDR3 is CASSFLGTTPRNQPQHF. CDR3 coding DNA: TGTGCCAGCAGCTTTCTCGGGACAACACCTCGCAATCAGCCCCAGCATTTT.

This clone was detected only once. The chain links TRBV7-2 to TRBJ1-5; a weak D match, TRBD1 (5 bases). The CDR3 has 14 residues. The V end was cut by 1 base, the J end by 6 bases, with 10 bases between. Per the germline V gene, CDR1 is SGHTA and CDR2 is FQGNSA. CDR3 sequence (DNA): TGTGCCAGCAGCTTAGAAAGGGGAGGTCAGCCCCAGCATTTT. Protein product: CASSLERGGQPQHF.

The chain couples TRBV12-5 to TRBJ1-1; D is ambiguous. Germline V gene lookup returns CDR1 LGHNT and CDR2 FRNRAP. The CDR3 runs 14 residues. V gave up 7 bases and J gave up 3 bases, with 15 bases separating them. The CDR3 loop reads CASAPEGVDTEAFF. In DNA, the CDR3 is TGTGCTAGTGCCCCGGAGGGCGTCGACACTGAAGCTTTCTTT. The variable domain in full, completed from reference TRBV12-5 and TRBJ1-1, reads DARVTQTPRHKVTEMGQEVTMRCQPILGHNTVFWYRQTMMQGLELLAYFRNRAPLDDSGMPKDRFSAEMPDATLATLKIQPSEPRDSAVYFCASAPEGVDTEAFFGQGTRLTVV.

V is TRBV19 and J is TRBJ1-1; 7 bases are a match to TRBD1. The CDR3 covers 14 residues. Germline CDR1 is LNHDA and CDR2 is SQIVND (reference sequence). Trimming cost V 7 bases and J 5 bases; bases outside gene matches: 10. The CDR3 nucleotides read TGTGCCAGTATCCCTCGACAGGGATGGACTGAAGCTTTCTTT. Its translation is CASIPRQGWTEAFF.

The rearrangement joins TRBV27 to TRBJ2-2, with 9 bases that match TRBD1. After removal of 2 bases from V and 6 bases from J, the junction contained 10 bases not matched to a gene. The germline V gene has CDR1 MNHEY and CDR2 SMNVEV (reference sequence). This CDR3 is built from 17 residues. The DNA of the CDR3 is TGTGCCAGCAGTTTACATCCCGGGACAGGGCGGTCCGGGGAGCTGTTTTTT. Its protein product is CASSLHPGTGRSGELFF.

This chain links TRBV7-2 with TRBJ2-7; D perhaps matches TRBD2 (6 bases). Trimming removed 5 bases from V and 5 bases from J, with 22 bases in between. Per germline, CDR1 SGHTA and CDR2 FQGNSA. This CDR3 region has 16 residues. This CDR3 reads CASSVLSSVLSDEQYF. The CDR3 nucleotides are TGTGCCAGCAGCGTACTATCTAGCGTTCTTTCTGACGAGCAGTACTTC.

V gene TRBV11-3 combines with J gene TRBJ1-3; 7 bases are a match to TRBD1. J gave up 4 bases and V 7 bases, and 4 bases lay outside the gene matches. CDR3 length equals 13 residues. From germline, CDR1 is SGHNT and CDR2 YENEEA. In DNA, the CDR3 is TGTGCCAGCACCCGGGACAGCGGAAACACCATATATTTT. Residues: CASTRDSGNTIYF.

V gene TRBV28 combines with J gene TRBJ1-1, with TRBD1 identical over 10 bases. The junction had 14 bases not matched to a gene; V was cut back by 7 bases and J by 3 bases. This CDR3 is built from 17 residues. Germline-derived CDR1 and CDR2 are MDHEN and SYDVKM. CDR3 nucleotides: TGTGCCAGCACCCCCGCAGACAGGGGGCTTTGGGACACTGAAGCTTTCTTT. This codes for CASTPADRGLWDTEAFF.

The chain uses TRBV7-2 and TRBJ1-2, with 7 bases fitting TRBD1. The trim removed 5 bases at V and 2 bases at J, leaving 2 bases unmatched. CDR1 is SGHTA and CDR2 is FQGNSA in the germline V gene. This CDR3 has 13 residues. The CDR3 DNA is TGTGCCAGCAGCCGACAGGGCAACTATGGCTACACCTTC. It is translated as CASSRQGNYGYTF.

This chain joins TRBV5-4 and TRBJ2-7; TRBD1 matches 8 bases. The germline gives CDR1 SGHNT, CDR2 YYREEE (reference sequence). CDR3 length: 13 residues. Trimming removed 3 bases from V and 3 bases from J; junction bases left unmatched: 2. The CDR3 is CASSSGQVYEQYF. The CDR3 nucleotides read TGTGCCAGCAGCTCGGGACAGGTCTACGAGCAGTACTTC. Using reference TRBV5-4 and TRBJ2-7 for the parts outside the CDR3, the full variable domain is ETGVTQSPTHLIKTRGQQVTLRCSSQSGHNTVSWYQQALGQGPQFIFQYYREEENGRGNFPPRFSGLQFPNYSSELNVNALELDDSALYLCASSSGQVYEQYFGPGTRLTVT.

V is TRBV7-2 and J is TRBJ1-5, with D unclear. Germline loops: CDR1 SGHTA, CDR2 FQGNSA. The CDR3 spans 13 residues. V lost 2 bases to trimming and J lost 3 bases, with 5 bases between them. CDR3 DNA: TGTGCCAGCAGCTTAACGCCCAATCAGCCCCAGCATTTT. Its translation: CASSLTPNQPQHF.

The chain employs TRBV5-4 and TRBJ2-3, with 14 bases lining up with TRBD2. J gave up 9 bases and V 4 bases, and 10 bases lay outside the gene matches. The CDR3 has 16 amino acids. Looked up from germline, CDR1 is SGHNT and CDR2 is YYREEE (reference sequence). CDR3 nucleotides: TGTGCCAGCAGCCCTGGACTAGCGGGGGGCCCAAACACGCAGTATTTT. It encodes CASSPGLAGGPNTQYF.

This clone has just one count. The J gene is TRBJ1-4, the V gene TRBV7-9; TRBD1 matches 7 bases. Germline V gene data show CDR1 as SEHNR and CDR2 as FQNEAQ (reference sequence). The junction had 2 bases not matched to a gene; V was cut back by 3 bases and J by 4 bases. This CDR3 is built from 14 residues. The CDR3 nucleotides are TGTGCCAGCAGCTTGGGACAGTTTAATGAAAAACTGTTTTTT. It specifies CASSLGQFNEKLFF.

This chain uses TRBV13 with TRBJ2-5; TRBD1 matches 7 bases. The junction had 13 bases not matched to a gene; V was cut back by 2 bases and J by 1 base. Looked up from germline, CDR1 is PRHDT and CDR2 is FYEKMQ (reference sequence). The length of the CDR3 is 18 residues. CDR3: CASSLWAGTERTQETQYF. CDR3 sequence (DNA): TGTGCCAGCAGCTTATGGGCCGGGACAGAGAGAACCCAAGAGACCCAGTACTTC.